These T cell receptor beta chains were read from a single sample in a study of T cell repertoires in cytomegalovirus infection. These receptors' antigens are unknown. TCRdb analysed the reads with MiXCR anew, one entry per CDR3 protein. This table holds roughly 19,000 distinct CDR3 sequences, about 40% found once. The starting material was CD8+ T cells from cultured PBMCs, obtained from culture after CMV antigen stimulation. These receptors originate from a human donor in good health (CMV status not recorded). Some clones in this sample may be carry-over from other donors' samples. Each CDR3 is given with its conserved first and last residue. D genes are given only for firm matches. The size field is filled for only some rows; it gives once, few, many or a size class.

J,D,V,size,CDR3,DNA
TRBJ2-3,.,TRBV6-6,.,CASSLVTDTDTQYF,TGTGCCAGCAGCTTAGTAACAGACACAGATACGCAGTATTTT
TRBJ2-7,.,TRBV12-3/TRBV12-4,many,CASSLGGGGEQYF,TGTGCCAGCAGTTTAGGGGGAGGTGGCGAGCAGTACTTC
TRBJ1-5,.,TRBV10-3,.,CAISESGDSNQPQHF,TGTGCCATCAGTGAGTCCGGGGATAGCAATCAGCCCCAGCATTTT
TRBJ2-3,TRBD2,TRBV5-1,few,CASSLVPSGVSDTQYF,TGCGCCAGCAGCTTGGTTCCCAGCGGGGTTTCAGATACGCAGTATTTT
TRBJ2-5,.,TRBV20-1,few,CSAPPGDRQETQYF,TGCAGTGCTCCCCCCGGGGACCGCCAAGAGACCCAGTACTTC
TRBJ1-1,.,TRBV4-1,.,CASSHDRNTEAFF,TGCGCCAGCAGCCACGACAGAAACACTGAAGCTTTCTTT
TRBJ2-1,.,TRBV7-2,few,CASSLGGDPEQFF,TGTGCCAGCAGCCTGGGCGGGGATCCTGAGCAGTTCTTC
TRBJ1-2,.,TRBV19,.,CATGTSYGYTF,TGTGCCACAGGGACGAGCTATGGCTACACCTTC
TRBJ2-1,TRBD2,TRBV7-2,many,CASSLVGLAGGQSYNEQFF,TGTGCCAGCAGCTTAGTCGGTCTAGCGGGGGGCCAGTCCTACAATGAGCAGTTCTTC
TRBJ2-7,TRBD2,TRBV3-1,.,CASSQVKRGSYEQYF,TGTGCCAGCAGCCAAGTAAAGCGGGGGTCCTACGAGCAGTACTTC
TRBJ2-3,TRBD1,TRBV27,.,CASSIPAGTGGIDTQYF,TGTGCCAGCAGTATACCTGCGGGGACAGGGGGCATAGATACGCAGTATTTT
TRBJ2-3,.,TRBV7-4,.,CASEGLGDTQYF,TGTGCCAGCGAGGGCTTGGGAGATACGCAGTATTTT
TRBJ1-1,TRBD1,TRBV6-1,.,CATRDRGKFGNTEAFF,TGTGCCACCCGGGACAGGGGAAAGTTTGGGAACACTGAAGCTTTCTTT
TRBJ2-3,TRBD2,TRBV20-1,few,CSARAPQDRGLAGGTDTQYF,TGCAGTGCTAGAGCACCTCAGGACAGGGGACTAGCGGGGGGCACAGATACGCAGTATTTT
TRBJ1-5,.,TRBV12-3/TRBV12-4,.,CASSFGIAGNQPQHF,TGTGCCAGCAGTTTCGGGATAGCGGGCAATCAGCCCCAGCATTTT
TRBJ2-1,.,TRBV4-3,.,CASSQVETTGEQFF,TGCGCCAGCAGCCAAGTAGAGACTACGGGCGAGCAGTTCTTC
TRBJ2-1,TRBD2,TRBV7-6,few,CASSLGTSTYNEQFF,TGTGCCAGCAGCTTAGGGACTAGCACCTACAATGAGCAGTTCTTC
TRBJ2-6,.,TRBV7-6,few,CASSLSSSGANVLTF,TGTGCCAGCAGCTTAAGTTCTTCTGGGGCCAACGTCCTGACTTTC
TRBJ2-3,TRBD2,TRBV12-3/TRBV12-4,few,CASSKTSGGTDTQYF,TGTGCCAGCAGTAAGACTAGCGGGGGAACAGATACGCAGTATTTT
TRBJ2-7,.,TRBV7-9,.,CASSLTGVGEQYF,TGTGCCAGCAGCCTTACCGGGGTGGGGGAGCAGTACTTC
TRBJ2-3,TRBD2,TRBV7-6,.,CASSLTSGRTDTQYF,TGTGCTAGCAGCCTAACTAGCGGGAGGACAGATACGCAGTATTTT
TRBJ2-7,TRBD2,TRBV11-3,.,CASILRSGRANEQYF,TGTGCCAGCATTCTAAGAAGCGGGAGGGCGAACGAGCAGTACTTC